This T cell receptor (beta chain) was observed in a study of shared clonotypes between healthy human individuals. TCRdb's table, derived via immunoSEQ multiplex PCR, lists solely in-frame clones and lacks some. The repertoire holds more than 1.2 million clones, with less than 99% as singletons. V was shortened by 6 bases and J by 5 bases, with 7 bases between the two germline ends. This CDR3 contains 11 residues. CDR1 and CDR2 from the germline V gene are SQVTM and ANQGSEA. A word on this clone: Within the sample, other DNA sequences also encode this same CDR3.

The V call is TRBV29-1, the J call TRBJ2-2; the D is unclear. This receptor was obtained from a man younger than 40 in good health. The material sequenced was naive CD4+ T cells sorted from blood. Subset specified: CD45RA+ positively selected. DNA for the CDR3: TGCAGCGTCGGACGGACCGGGGAGCTGTTTTTT. Protein: CSVGRTGELFF.